A single sample is the source of the 9 T cell receptor beta chains below, sequenced in a study of T cells after yellow fever vaccination. TCRdb itself ran the 5' RACE reads through MiXCR, one entry per CDR3 protein. This sample yields 610,000 or so distinct CDR3 sequences, of which 12% are seen a single time; about 15% belongs to the top ten. The sequencing used PBMCs, collected on the day of the yellow fever booster vaccination. Receptors were obtained from a man aged 25 to 40 who received the YFV17D yellow fever vaccine.

This clonotype has just a few counts. The rearrangement joins TRBV20-1 to TRBJ2-5; unclear D gene. The CDR3 is made up of 15 amino acids. Looked up from germline, CDR1 is DFQATT and CDR2 is SNEGSKA (reference sequence). V was trimmed by 5 bases and J by 2 bases, leaving 18 bases between them. The CDR3 here is CSAPLARTRQETQYF. CDR3 coding DNA: TGCAGTGCTCCCTTGGCGCGGACGAGGCAAGAGACCCAGTACTTC.

The CDR3 loop reads CASSLDGLAGVGGDEQFF. CDR3 bases: TGCGCCAGCAGCTTGGACGGACTAGCGGGAGTAGGGGGGGATGAGCAGTTCTTC. The chain couples TRBV5-1 to TRBJ2-1, with TRBD2 matching 13 bases. With V trimmed by 0 bases and J by 8 bases, 11 bases remained unmatched. Germline V gives CDR1 SGHRS, CDR2 YFSETQ. The CDR3 contains 18 residues. Complete variable domain (other parts from reference TRBV5-1 and TRBJ2-1): KAGVTQTPRYLIKTRGQQVTLSCSPISGHRSVSWYQQTPGQGLQFLFEYFSETQRNKGNFPGRFSGRQFSNSRSEMNVSTLELGDSALYLCASSLDGLAGVGGDEQFFGPGTRLTVL.

This clonotype was detected only a few times. The chain combines TRBV20-1 with TRBJ2-2; D possibly corresponds to TRBD1 (5 bases). CDR1 and CDR2 from the germline V gene are DFQATT and SNEGSKA (reference sequence). V lost 3 bases and J lost 1, with 9 bases in between. This CDR3 region has 14 residues. CDR3 nucleotides: TGCAGTGCTAGCGATGACAGGAACACCGGGGAGCTGTTTTTT. This encodes CSASDDRNTGELFF.

This sequence joins TRBV28 and TRBJ2-7; possible D gene TRBD2, 5 bases. Trimming removed 6 bases from V and 1 base from J, with 13 bases in between. The germline gives CDR1 MDHEN, CDR2 SYDVKM. This CDR3 contains 14 residues. DNA of the CDR3: TGTGCCAGCAGGTACCCGGGGTCTTCCTACGAGCAGTACTTC. It yields the protein CASRYPGSSYEQYF.

The chain recombines TRBV20-1 with TRBJ2-1; TRBD2 matches at 13 bases. Germline V gene lookup returns CDR1 DFQATT and CDR2 SNEGSKA (reference sequence). CDR3 length: 18 amino acids. The V and J ends lost 0 bases and 6 bases, in that order; junction bases with no gene match: 11. The CDR3 is CSARDVQIGLAGVNEQFF. In DNA form, the CDR3 reads TGCAGTGCTAGAGATGTTCAGATCGGACTAGCGGGAGTCAATGAGCAGTTCTTC.

The chain couples TRBV11-2 to TRBJ2-2, with TRBD1 identical over 11 bases. CDR1 and CDR2 from the germline V gene are SGHAT and FQNNGV. Trimming at V came to 1 base and at J to 4 bases, leaving 8 bases not matched to a gene. The CDR3 is made up of 18 amino acids. CDR3 residues: CASSLVGQGAAFTGELFF. CDR3 sequence (DNA): TGTGCCAGCAGCTTAGTTGGACAGGGGGCAGCTTTCACCGGGGAGCTGTTTTTT.

Points on this clonotype: This may stem from a read error, because a much larger clone lies one nucleotide away. The rearrangement joins TRBV12-3 or TRBV12-4 to TRBJ1-1; weak D call: TRBD1 (5 bases). The CDR3 covers 14 residues. This CDR3 is CSSSSQTVATEAFF. The CDR3 region has the DNA TGTTCCAGCAGCTCGCAGACAGTGGCGACTGAAGCTTTCTTT.

This clonotype was picked up many times. The chain couples TRBV12-3 or TRBV12-4 to TRBJ1-3; D unclear. Trimming left V 6 bases short and J 0 bases short, with 0 bases between. This CDR3 region has 11 residues. CDR3 sequence: CASSSGNTIYF. The CDR3 DNA is TGTGCCAGCAGCTCTGGAAACACCATATATTTT.

The chain carries TRBV28 and TRBJ2-2, with 10 bases fitting TRBD1. Germline-derived CDR1 and CDR2 are MDHEN and SYDVKM. Trimming at V came to 8 bases and at J to 6 bases, leaving 6 bases not matched to a gene. CDR3 size: 14 residues. As DNA, the CDR3 is TGTGCCAGCGACGGACAGGGGGTGTCCGGGGAGCTGTTTTTT. Translation gives CASDGQGVSGELFF. Complete variable domain (other parts from reference TRBV28 and TRBJ2-2): DVKVTQSSRYLVKRTGEKVFLECVQDMDHENMFWYRQDPGLGLRLIYFSYDVKMKEKGDIPEGYSVSREKKERFSLILESASTNQTSMYLCASDGQGVSGELFFGEGSRLTVL.